This record looks at one T cell receptor beta chain sequence and its context. This clonotype was recorded once. It has no known antigen specificity. Base qualities are not provided; no much larger clone lies one nucleotide away. One read gives only weak evidence. This specimen comes from a study of T-cell memory formation after mild COVID-19 listed by TCRdb under 2021. Study-wide context: TCR sequence clusters from the two donors were largely donor specific. In a couple of donors, T-cell clones that expanded and contracted after mild COVID-19 were tracked by sequencing TCRalpha and TCRbeta repertoires over time. Two young, previously healthy adult volunteers, one female and one male, were included in the cohort.

V is reduced by 5 bases and J by 2 bases, leaving a spacing of 10 bases between them. The germline V gene (reference sequence) yields MNHEY for CDR1 and SMNVEV for CDR2. CDR3 length: 14 amino acids, cysteine to phenylalanine. Only the CDR3 region is kept as DNA, spanning 42 bases read in frame from base 1. Sequenced on an Illumina NovaSeq 6000. cDNA libraries for TCRalpha and TCRbeta were prepared by 5'RACE using constant-segment primers, with sample barcodes and unique molecular identifiers added. Trizol reagent was used to extract RNA from every sample. Libraries were amplified in two PCR steps, with a second sample barcode and Illumina TruSeq adapters added in the second step. Libraries were sequenced on an Illumina NovaSeq with 2 x 150 bp paired-end reads. On the study's bioinformatics: Demultiplexing of reads and collapsing into UMI-guided consensus sequences were performed with migec v1.2.7. With mixcr v2.1.11, UMI consensuses were aligned to TRA and TRB V and J templates and assembled into clonotypes. Clonotypes were classified as expanded or contracted when called significant by both edgeR and NoisET, with noise models trained on biological replicates. edgeR calls used a false discovery rate-adjusted p below 0.01 and a log2 fold-change threshold of 1. As an exploratory analysis of dynamics, max-normalized trajectories of the 1000 most abundant clonotypes were examined by PCA with hierarchical clustering. The CD4 or CD8 phenotype of responding clones was assigned using the separately sequenced CD4+ and CD8+ repertoires. In TCRdb, the public reads were trimmed at Q25 with fastp and aligned with MiXCR, with productive beta chains retained. Records with the same CDR3 protein are collapsed into one entry carrying the most frequent genes and DNA. The V and J calls and clone size are TCRdb's, not the authors'. This sample gives roughly 400,000 distinct CDR3 sequences in total; 16% of them show up just once. Roughly a fifth of the sample belongs to the ten largest clones.

Here is what the overall study found, with its caveats: The study covered only a couple of mild cases, and larger cohorts including severe cases with pre-infection samples were considered necessary. From day 15 to 85, contracting clones showed balanced CD4/CD8 phenotypes, whereas a second wave of clones that expanded from day 15 to 37 leaned towards CD4+. Contracting CD4+ clones turned up mainly in the CM and EM memory subsets, whereas EMRA was where CD8+ clones were enriched. Some responding clones were detected in pre-infection memory, which suggested that pre-existing cross-reactive memory T cells had joined the SARS-CoV-2 response. SARS-CoV-2 specificity was not confirmed for the second-wave clones peaking on day 37.

PBMCs were isolated by Ficoll-Paque density gradient centrifugation. Sequencing was carried out using PBMCs or a T cell subset sorted from them (not recorded which). This chain is built from TRBV27 and TRBJ1-5, with the D segment identity uncertain. This TCR was sampled from a man aged 18 to 29 who had mild COVID-19 (a few samples of this study predate the infection). The sample titles of this study are shuffled in the database, so cell type and time point are left out; the donor was told from shared clones. At the DNA level, the sequence is TGTGCCAGCAGTCGGGCCTTACGCAATCAGCCCCAGCATTTT. This is translated as CASSRALRNQPQHF.